Given below is one TCR beta chain in context. At the DNA level, this CDR3 is encoded by other sequences in the same sample as well. This entry belongs to a study of blood T cell repertoires in COVID-19. Sequencing was performed with immunoSEQ multiplex PCR; in TCRdb, only in-frame clones are kept and a portion is missing. The sample holds roughly 220,000 clones, more than 75% seen once. Looked up from germline, CDR1 is KGHSH and CDR2 is LQKENI. The CDR3 has 15 residues. V lost 3 bases and J lost 6; bases outside the gene matches: 2. The sequencing input was peripheral blood. The chain joins TRBV18 to TRBJ2-1; 13 bases fit TRBD2. The clonotype comes from an older man with acute or convalescent COVID-19. CDR3 nucleotides: TGTGCCAGCTCACCCGGGACTAGCGGGACCAATGAGCAGTTCTTC. It specifies CASSPGTSGTNEQFF.